Presented here are 3 T cell receptor beta chains from one specimen sequenced in a study of blood T cells in healthy people across ages. Alongside a J-beta primer mix, a sample-barcoded 5' primer served in a second PCR lasting roughly 6 to 11 cycles. TCRdb re-derived calls from the 5' RACE reads in MiXCR, one entry per CDR3 protein. The data show approximately 800,000 distinct CDR3 sequences, roughly 24% seen once. These data were also filed under a second study, of T cells of mothers and their children.

Source material: blood. The origin of the receptors is a boy aged 5-17 years in good health.

This clonotype appeared a few times. The CDR3 sequence: CASSLQGLSDTQYF. CDR3 DNA sequence: TGTGCCAGCAGCCTACAGGGTTTGTCAGATACGCAGTATTTT. This sequence joins TRBV7-9 and TRBJ2-3; the D gene is possibly TRBD1 (6 bases). The germline CDR1 and CDR2 sequences are SEHNR and FQNEAQ (reference sequence). V lost 5 bases, J lost 4 bases, and 13 bases lay in between. The CDR3 consists of 14 residues. The whole variable domain, remainder taken from reference TRBV7-9 and TRBJ2-3, is DTGVSQNPRHKITKRGQNVTFRCDPISEHNRLYWYRQTLGQGPEFLTYFQNEAQLEKSRLLSDRFSAERPKGSFSTLEIQRTEQGDSAMYLCASSLQGLSDTQYFGPGTRLTVL.

This clonotype was counted between two and nine times. The chain combines TRBV3-1 with TRBJ2-7; 7 bases align to TRBD2. Germline CDR1 LGHDT, CDR2 YNNKEL (reference sequence). V trimming: 4 bases; J trimming: 1 base; junction bases outside the gene matches: 7. The CDR3 sequence is 15 residues long. The DNA for the CDR3 is TGTGCCAGCAGCCCTGGAGCGGGGCAGTCCTACGAGCAGTACTTC. Its translation: CASSPGAGQSYEQYF.

This chain links TRBV27 with TRBJ2-5; 10 bases agree with TRBD1. The trim removed 6 bases at V and 4 bases at J, leaving 11 bases unmatched. The germline V gene encodes CDR1 MNHEY and CDR2 SMNVEV (reference sequence). CDR3 length equals 16 residues. DNA for the CDR3: TGTGCCAGCAGCTCGACAGGGGGCAGGGGTCTAGAGACCCAGTACTTC. Translated, it gives CASSSTGGRGLETQYF.